The next 20 T cell receptor beta chains were all read from a single sample in a study of OX40 agonist ivuxolimab in advanced cancers. Using immunoSEQ multiplex PCR, the repertoire was profiled, and TCRdb retains in-frame clones only, with some absent. The sample carries roughly 77,000 clones, more than 70% recorded once. Sequenced here: CD4+ or CD8+ T cells sorted from blood, sampled in a trial of the OX40 agonist ivuxolimab. The receptor set was obtained from an adult with an advanced solid tumor such as melanoma, head and neck, liver or kidney cancer.

This clone has more than one count but fewer than ten. This rearrangement joins TRBV11-2 to TRBJ2-7, with unresolved D. Germline V gives CDR1 SGHAT, CDR2 FQNNGV. The CDR3 covers 15 residues. Trimming pared 0 bases from V and 5 bases from J, leaving 14 bases between. The CDR3 region is CASSLEVPSYHEQYF. CDR3 DNA: TGTGCCAGCAGCTTAGAAGTTCCTAGTTACCACGAGCAGTACTTC. Combining the CDR3 with reference TRBV11-2 and TRBJ2-7 gives the whole variable domain EAGVAQSPRYKIIEKRQSVAFWCNPISGHATLYWYQQILGQGPKLLIQFQNNGVVDDSQLPKDRFSAERLKGVDSTLKIQPAKLEDSAVYLCASSLEVPSYHEQYFGPGTRLTVT.

The CDR3 spells CASSARLGGYTF. In nucleotides, the CDR3 is TGTGCCAGCAGCGCCAGACTGGGTGGCTACACCTTC. The J gene is TRBJ1-2, the V gene TRBV5-6; D unclear. In germline, CDR1 is SGHDT, CDR2 YYEEEE. This CDR3 is built from 12 residues. Trimming took 4 bases from V and 7 from J, leaving 11 bases between them.

This clone turned up a few times. The rearrangement joins TRBV30 to TRBJ1-1; TRBD1 agrees at 7 bases. Per germline, CDR1 GTSNPN and CDR2 SVGIG (reference sequence). CDR3 length: 14 amino acids. Germline trimming cut 5 bases from V and 0 bases from J; bases unmatched to any gene: 6. The CDR3: CAWGVGQLNTEAFF. CDR3 sequence (DNA): TGTGCCTGGGGAGTGGGACAGTTGAACACTGAAGCTTTCTTT.

V is TRBV5-4 and J is TRBJ1-6; 10 nucleotides align to TRBD1. CDR3 length: 15 residues. CDR1 and CDR2 from the germline V gene are SGHNT and YYREEE (reference sequence). V was clipped by 4 bases and J by 10 bases; unmatched bases: 8. This CDR3 reads CASSPPGQGRSPLHF. Written as DNA, the CDR3 is TGTGCCAGCAGCCCACCGGGACAGGGGAGATCACCCCTCCACTTT.

The rearrangement joins TRBV9 to TRBJ1-3; unclear D gene. The length of the CDR3 is 16 residues. The germline CDR1 and CDR2 sequences are SGDLS and YYNGEE. The germline V and J ends were trimmed by 4 bases and 1 base, with 15 bases remaining between them. Here the CDR3 DNA reads TGTGCCAGCAGCAGCTCGGGGAGGTTTTCTGGAAACACCATATATTTT. Amino acid sequence: CASSSSGRFSGNTIYF.

The rearrangement links TRBV20-1 to TRBJ2-5; no definite D call. The germline V gene has CDR1 DFQATT and CDR2 SNEGSKA (reference sequence). Trimming shortened V by 8 bases and J by 4 bases, and 11 bases separated the two germline ends. CDR3 length: 11 residues. CDR3 loop: CSSLKRETQYF. The CDR3 DNA is TGCAGTTCATTAAAGCGAGAGACCCAGTACTTC.

The chain combines TRBV11-3 with TRBJ2-1, with 7 bases aligning to TRBD2. V gave up 1 base and J gave up 4 bases; unmatched junction bases: 4. This CDR3 has 15 residues. Germline V gene sequence: CDR1 SGHNT, CDR2 YENEEA. CDR3 protein: CASSLGGGGYNEQFF. The CDR3 region has the DNA TGTGCCAGCAGCTTAGGGGGGGGTGGTTACAATGAGCAGTTCTTC.

The genes are TRBV6-5 and TRBJ2-7, with 11 bases matching TRBD2. J lost 2 bases, V lost 8 bases, and 2 bases had no gene match. This CDR3 is built from 13 residues. Germline lookup yields CDR1 MNHEY and CDR2 SVGAGI. CDR3 amino acids: CASRGLAAYEQYF. The CDR3 nucleotides are TGTGCCAGCCGGGGACTAGCGGCCTACGAGCAGTACTTC.

The chain employs TRBV25-1 and TRBJ2-7; TRBD2 might be the D (6 bases). Germline CDR1 reads MGHDK; CDR2 reads SYGVNS. The CDR3 covers 14 residues. The V gene lost 5 bases and the J gene lost 3 bases, with 14 bases spanning the gap. CDR3 sequence: CASSNPGGSYEQYF. DNA for the CDR3: TGTGCCAGCAGTAACCCCGGGGGAAGCTACGAGCAGTACTTC.

V gene TRBV5-6 combines with J gene TRBJ2-3; D is uncertain. Deletions cut 4 bases from V and 4 bases from J, with 16 bases between. This CDR3 has 15 residues. The germline V gene encodes CDR1 SGHDT and CDR2 YYEEEE. CDR3: CASSPIPKSADTQYF. As DNA, the CDR3 is TGTGCCAGCAGCCCCATCCCGAAAAGCGCAGATACGCAGTATTTT.

This chain joins TRBV5-1 and TRBJ2-2; TRBD1 matches 8 bases. Germline V gene lookup returns CDR1 SGHRS and CDR2 YFSETQ. The CDR3 runs 15 residues. The junction had 7 bases not matched to a gene; V was cut back by 4 bases and J by 5 bases. For the CDR3, the DNA is TGCGCCAGCAGCATACAGGGGGAATCAACCGGGGAGCTGTTTTTT. Protein: CASSIQGESTGELFF.

The rearrangement links TRBV6-5 to TRBJ2-3; D is undetermined. This CDR3 region has 14 residues. V lost 6 bases and J lost 0, with 10 bases in between. The germline gives CDR1 MNHEY, CDR2 SVGAGI. The CDR3: CASSPDYSTDTQYF. CDR3 nucleotides: TGTGCCAGCAGCCCCGATTATAGCACAGATACGCAGTATTTT.

This sequence joins TRBV6-1 and TRBJ2-3, with 12 positions matching TRBD2. Trimming took 5 bases from V and 5 from J; bases not matched to a gene: 5. The germline gives CDR1 MNHNS, CDR2 SASEGT. The CDR3 is 15 amino acids. This CDR3 is CASSLAGGGGDTQYF. CDR3 DNA: TGTGCCAGCAGTCTAGCGGGGGGGGGAGGAGATACGCAGTATTTT.

J is TRBJ2-3 and V is TRBV2; D may be TRBD1 or TRBD2 (5 bases each). This CDR3 has 13 amino acids. V lost 6 bases to trimming and J lost 5 bases, with 12 bases between them. CDR1 SNHLY and CDR2 FYNNEI come from the germline V gene. CDR3 sequence reads: CASRRGLGDTQYF. The CDR3 coding sequence is TGTGCCAGCAGGAGGGGCTTAGGAGATACGCAGTATTTT. Variable domain in full (rest from reference TRBV2 and TRBJ2-3): EPEVTQTPSHQVTQMGQEVILRCVPISNHLYFYWYRQILGQKVEFLVSFYNNEISEKSEIFDDQFSVERPDGSNFTLKIRSTKLEDSAMYFCASRRGLGDTQYFGPGTRLTVL.

This chain links TRBV29-1 with TRBJ1-3; no reliable D call. The CDR3 loop spans 11 amino acids. The germline V gene has CDR1 SQVTM and CDR2 ANQGSEA. The V end lost 5 bases, the J end lost 1 base, and 3 bases lay between the germline ends. CDR3 residues: CSVQSGNTIYF. As DNA, the CDR3 is TGCAGCGTTCAATCTGGAAACACCATATATTTT.

This sequence joins TRBV28 and TRBJ1-4, with a tentative D call TRBD1 (5 bases). The CDR3 has 16 residues. Per the germline V gene, CDR1 is MDHEN and CDR2 is SYDVKM. V lost 1 base and J lost 4, with 13 bases in between. CDR3 DNA: TGTGCCAGCAGTTTATCCTTCGGGGGGAATAATGAAAAACTGTTTTTT. This translates into CASSLSFGGNNEKLFF.

The V call is TRBV2, the J call TRBJ1-1; 9 positions match TRBD1. V lost 5 bases to trimming and J lost 4 bases; unmatched junction nucleotides: 5. The CDR3 spans 14 residues. The germline V gene has CDR1 SNHLY and CDR2 FYNNEI. The CDR3 loop is CASSKQGASTEAFF. The CDR3 DNA reads TGTGCCAGCAGTAAACAGGGGGCGAGCACTGAAGCTTTCTTT.

This chain links TRBV5-1 with TRBJ2-4; 8 bases fit TRBD1. From germline, CDR1 is SGHRS and CDR2 YFSETQ. This CDR3 has 16 residues. With 0 bases clipped from V and 1 base from J, the junction kept 3 bases outside the gene matches. CDR3 nucleotides: TGCGCCAGCAGCTTGGGTAGGACAGGGGCCAAAAACATTCAGTACTTC. This translates into CASSLGRTGAKNIQYF.

The chain couples TRBV4-1 to TRBJ2-1; TRBD2 agrees at 9 bases. The CDR3 has 15 residues. V lost 2 bases to trimming and J lost 5 bases; unmatched junction nucleotides: 4. Germline CDR1 MGHRA, CDR2 YSYEKL. The CDR3 bases are TGCGCCAGCAGCCAACTAGCGGGGCTTGACAATGAGCAGTTCTTC. This gives the protein CASSQLAGLDNEQFF.

This chain links TRBV4-1 with TRBJ2-2, with TRBD2 matching 11 bases. Trimming at V came to 1 base and at J to 3 bases, leaving 13 bases not matched to a gene. CDR1 and CDR2 from the germline V gene are MGHRA and YSYEKL. This CDR3 spans 20 amino acids. The CDR3 reads CASSQVVWVASGGHTGELFF. CDR3 nucleotides: TGCGCCAGCAGCCAAGTCGTATGGGTGGCTAGCGGGGGGCACACCGGGGAGCTGTTTTTT.